One and the same sample provided the 28 T cell receptor beta chains below, sequenced in a study of blood T cell repertoires in COVID-19. Sequencing used immunoSEQ multiplex PCR; TCRdb keeps in-frame clones, though not all of them. The sample contains about 78,000 clones, about 89% of which appear only once. Sequences were obtained from peripheral blood. The receptors were gathered from a man aged 50 to 59 with active or convalescent COVID-19.

This sequence joins TRBV4-1 and TRBJ1-5; 9 nucleotides agree with TRBD1. The ends lost 4 bases at V and 6 bases at J; junction bases unmatched: 10. This CDR3 is 16 amino acids long. CDR1 and CDR2 from the germline V gene are MGHRA and YSYEKL. CDR3 coding DNA: TGCGCCAGCAGCCCCTCAGGACAGGGGTATTTTCAGCCCCAGCATTTT. It yields the protein CASSPSGQGYFQPQHF.

This rearrangement joins TRBV10-1 to TRBJ1-4; tentative D call: TRBD1 (6 bases). Trimming removed 2 bases at V and 8 bases at J, with 9 bases between. This CDR3 comprises 13 residues. Germline V gene data show CDR1 as WNHNN and CDR2 as SYGVQD (reference sequence). In DNA, the CDR3 is TGCGCCAGCAGTGAGACAGGGCGCGAAAAACTGTTTTTT. Protein sequence: CASSETGREKLFF.

This chain connects TRBV6-1 to TRBJ1-2; tentative D call: TRBD1 (6 bases). V lost 1 base and J 5 bases, leaving 11 bases between the germline ends. Germline loops: CDR1 MNHNS, CDR2 SASEGT. The CDR3 consists of 14 residues. CDR3 sequence: CASSEGTVQYGYTF. CDR3 DNA sequence: TGTGCCAGCAGTGAAGGGACAGTACAGTATGGCTACACCTTC.

The chain couples TRBV19 to TRBJ1-2; D is perhaps TRBD1 (5 bases). V lost 4 bases to trimming and J lost 0 bases, with 9 bases between them. The V gene's germline CDR1 is LNHDA and CDR2 SQIVND (reference sequence). CDR3 length: 14 residues. The CDR3 coding sequence is TGTGCCAGTAGTAACCAGGGCACTAACTATGGCTACACCTTC. It encodes CASSNQGTNYGYTF.

This chain uses TRBV21-1 with TRBJ2-3; the DNA was not compared with TRBD2, the D call given in the table. TRBV21-1 is assigned pseudogene status. This CDR3 is 18 amino acids long. CDR3 in DNA: TGTGCCAGCAGCAAAGGACTAGCGGGGGCCCCTAGCACAGATACGCAGTATTTT. It translates to CASSKGLAGAPSTDTQYF.

The gene calls are TRBV9 and TRBJ1-5, with a weak D call TRBD1 (6 bases). Trimming removed 0 bases from V and 4 bases from J, with 11 bases in between. This CDR3 comprises 15 residues. Germline assignment: CDR1 SGDLS and CDR2 YYNGEE. DNA for the CDR3: TGTGCCAGCAGCGTAGGGAGAACAGGGAATCAGCCCCAGCATTTT. This gives the protein CASSVGRTGNQPQHF. The variable domain in full, with the rest retrieved from reference TRBV9 and TRBJ1-5, is DSGVTQTPKHLITATGQRVTLRCSPRSGDLSVYWYQQSLDQGLQFLIQYYNGEERAKGNILERFSAQQFPDLHSELNLSSLELGDSALYFCASSVGRTGNQPQHFGDGTRLSIL.

The genes are TRBV18 and TRBJ1-2; D gene unclear. The germline CDR1 and CDR2 sequences are KGHSH and LQKENI. Deletions cut 3 bases from V and 8 bases from J, with 19 bases between. This CDR3 contains 15 residues. The CDR3 nucleotides are TGTGCCAGCTCACCCCAGGCGAGCCCCGGGAGGGGCTACACCTTC. As protein: CASSPQASPGRGYTF.

The chain carries TRBV5-1 and TRBJ2-3; D possibly corresponds to TRBD1 (6 bases). V was pared by 0 bases and J by 2 bases, with 10 bases between. CDR1 is SGHRS, CDR2 YFSETQ, per germline. The CDR3 is 15 amino acids. CDR3 DNA: TGCGCCAGCAGCTTGGATACAGGGCCCACAGATACGCAGTATTTT. It codes for CASSLDTGPTDTQYF.

The V and J genes are TRBV19 and TRBJ2-5, with TRBD2 matching 11 bases. The length of the CDR3 is 14 residues. The germline V gene encodes CDR1 LNHDA and CDR2 SQIVND (reference sequence). V gave up 3 bases and J gave up 5 bases; unmatched junction bases: 2. The CDR3 sequence: CASSMGLAAETQYF. The DNA for the CDR3 is TGTGCCAGTAGTATGGGACTAGCGGCCGAGACCCAGTACTTC.

This chain connects TRBV5-1 to TRBJ2-3; 7 bases align to TRBD1. The CDR3 contains 14 residues. Germline V CDR1 and CDR2: SGHRS, YFSETQ. V dropped 3 bases and J dropped 8; count of bases not matched to a gene: 9. For the CDR3, the DNA is TGCGCCAGCAGCTCTGGCGGACAGGCTTTTACGCAGTATTTT. Translation: CASSSGGQAFTQYF.

This chain uses TRBV12-3 or TRBV12-4 with TRBJ2-5; 7 nucleotides align to TRBD1. The V and J ends lost 3 bases and 2 bases, in that order; junction bases with no gene match: 0. The CDR3 extends over 13 amino acids. CDR3 coding DNA: TGTGCCAGCAGTTTGGGACAGCAAGAGACCCAGTACTTC. It specifies CASSLGQQETQYF.

The genes are TRBV7-9 and TRBJ2-6; TRBD1 agrees at 9 bases. Trimming at V came to 5 bases and at J to 1 base, leaving 9 bases not matched to a gene. The CDR3 is made up of 18 amino acids. In germline, CDR1 is SEHNR, CDR2 FQNEAQ (reference sequence). DNA of the CDR3: TGTGCCAGCAGCAGCCCGGGACAGGGAATTTCTGGGGCCAACGTCCTGACTTTC. Translating gives CASSSPGQGISGANVLTF.

The chain employs TRBV6-2 or TRBV6-3 and TRBJ1-5; D is uncertain. CDR3 size: 15 residues. Germline-derived CDR1 and CDR2 are MNHEY and SVGEGT. V lost 5 bases to trimming and J lost 0 bases, with 11 bases between them. CDR3: CASSARTPSNQPQHF. CDR3 sequence (DNA): TGTGCCAGCAGTGCTAGAACCCCTAGCAATCAGCCCCAGCATTTT.

The chain links TRBV5-1 to TRBJ2-7, with D uncertain. This CDR3 region has 13 residues. Trimming shortened V by 1 base and J by 4 bases, and 9 bases separated the two germline ends. Germline lookup yields CDR1 SGHRS and CDR2 YFSETQ. The CDR3 loop reads CASSLFGPYEQYF. The CDR3 DNA reads as TGCGCCAGCAGCTTGTTCGGTCCATACGAGCAGTACTTC.

The chain couples TRBV2 to TRBJ2-5; the match to TRBD1 covers 8 bases. The CDR3 consists of 15 residues. V shed 11 bases and J 3 bases; nucleotides not matched to a gene: 14. The germline V gene has CDR1 SNHLY and CDR2 FYNNEI. DNA of the CDR3: TGTGCCGCCCAGGACAGGGTGGAAGGAAAAGAGACCCAGTACTTC. Translating gives CAAQDRVEGKETQYF. Full variable domain (remainder filled in from reference TRBV2 and TRBJ2-5): EPEVTQTPSHQVTQMGQEVILRCVPISNHLYFYWYRQILGQKVEFLVSFYNNEISEKSEIFDDQFSVERPDGSNFTLKIRSTKLEDSAMYFCAAQDRVEGKETQYFGPGTRLLVL.

The CDR3 reads CASSQGTSGGVEETQYF. The CDR3 DNA reads as TGTGCCAGCAGCCAAGGGACTAGCGGGGGGGTGGAAGAGACCCAGTACTTC. This chain connects TRBV3-1 (or the pseudogene TRBV3-2) to TRBJ2-5; TRBD2 agrees at 15 bases. CDR3 length: 17 residues. In germline, CDR1 is LGHDT, CDR2 YNNKEL (reference sequence). V lost 1 base to trimming and J lost 3 bases; unmatched junction nucleotides: 3.

The chain couples TRBV6-4 to TRBJ2-1; 7 bases align to TRBD2. The CDR3 spans 13 residues. Germline trimming cut 6 bases from V and 9 bases from J; bases unmatched to any gene: 8. From germline, CDR1 is MRHNA and CDR2 SNTAGT. This CDR3 reads CASSLGGEGEQFF. CDR3 bases: TGTGCCAGCAGCCTTGGGGGGGAGGGTGAGCAGTTCTTC.

The V gene is TRBV6-4, the J gene TRBJ1-2; 7 bases match TRBD1. CDR3 length equals 13 residues. The V segment lost 2 bases and the J segment 8 bases; nucleotides outside the gene matches: 5. The germline V gene encodes CDR1 MRHNA and CDR2 SNTAGT. The CDR3 DNA reads TGTGCCAGCAGTGACGGACAGGCGAGAGGCTACACCTTC. Residues: CASSDGQARGYTF.

This chain joins TRBV2 and TRBJ1-6; D not resolved. Trimming cost V 8 bases and J 9 bases, with 14 bases left between them. Germline V gene data show CDR1 as SNHLY and CDR2 as FYNNEI. The CDR3 length is 13 residues. The CDR3, as DNA: TGTGCCAGCTATTCCTTCTTGTCTTCACCCCTCCACTTT. It codes for CASYSFLSSPLHF.

The chain combines TRBV19 with TRBJ2-7, with D possibly TRBD1 on 5 matching bases. Germline-derived CDR1 and CDR2 are LNHDA and SQIVND (reference sequence). The V end was cut by 2 bases, the J end by 4 bases, with 9 bases between. CDR3 size: 13 residues. CDR3 sequence: CASSISRVYEQYF. Here the CDR3 DNA reads TGTGCCAGTAGTATATCCAGGGTTTACGAGCAGTACTTC.

The chain has TRBV12-3 or TRBV12-4 and TRBJ1-1, with unresolved D. V lost 8 bases and J lost 3, with 7 bases in between. The CDR3 totals 11 residues. CDR3: CASLLDTEAFF. As DNA, the CDR3 is TGTGCCAGCCTCCTCGACACTGAAGCTTTCTTT.

The rearrangement uses TRBV9 and TRBJ2-1; weak D call: TRBD2 (5 bases). Looked up from germline, CDR1 is SGDLS and CDR2 is YYNGEE. Trimming pared 6 bases from V and 0 bases from J, leaving 13 bases between. The CDR3 spans 15 residues. In DNA form, the CDR3 reads TGTGCCAGCACCCAACAAGGGAGCTCCTACAATGAGCAGTTCTTC. Amino acid sequence: CASTQQGSSYNEQFF.

The genes are TRBV7-7 and TRBJ2-3; a weak D match, TRBD2 (6 bases). This CDR3 spans 15 amino acids. The germline CDR1 and CDR2 sequences are SSHAT and FNYEAQ (reference sequence). V was clipped by 0 bases and J by 1 base, with 8 bases between them. The CDR3 nucleotides are TGTGCCAGCAGCTTAGCTCCGGGGGGCACAGATACGCAGTATTTT. It is translated as CASSLAPGGTDTQYF.

The chain recombines TRBV19 with TRBJ1-2; unclear D gene. CDR3 size: 13 residues. The germline gives CDR1 LNHDA, CDR2 SQIVND (reference sequence). Trimming shortened V by 7 bases and J by 4 bases, and 13 bases separated the two germline ends. The CDR3 DNA is TGTGCCAGTACCCTAGAGGGTCCCTATGGCTACACCTTC. It encodes CASTLEGPYGYTF.

J is TRBJ1-1 and V is TRBV3-1 (or the pseudogene TRBV3-2), with D possibly matching TRBD1 (6 bases). Germline CDR1 is LGHDT and CDR2 is YNNKEL (reference sequence). The CDR3 runs to 17 residues. V gave up 4 bases and J gave up 1 base, with 19 bases separating them. The CDR3 sequence is CASSPFAPGVQNTEAFF. In DNA form, the CDR3 reads TGTGCCAGCAGCCCTTTCGCCCCAGGGGTCCAGAACACTGAAGCTTTCTTT.

The rearrangement joins TRBV3-1 (or the pseudogene TRBV3-2) to TRBJ1-1; D unresolved. The germline gives CDR1 LGHDT, CDR2 YNNKEL (reference sequence). The CDR3 runs to 14 residues. Trimming removed 6 bases at V and 2 bases at J, with 13 bases between. CDR3 DNA: TGTGCCAGCAGTCGATCTCGGGGAAACACTGAAGCTTTCTTT. Protein product: CASSRSRGNTEAFF.

The V and J genes are TRBV6-5 and TRBJ1-6, with 8 bases lining up with TRBD1. J lost 9 bases, V lost 2 bases, and 6 bases had no gene match. The CDR3 is 15 amino acids. CDR1 and CDR2 (germline): MNHEY, SVGAGI. The CDR3 reads CASSYAGQGSSPLHF. The CDR3 DNA sequence: TGTGCCAGCAGTTACGCCGGACAGGGAAGTTCACCCCTCCACTTT.

This chain links TRBV2 with TRBJ1-3, with a weak D call TRBD1 (5 bases). This CDR3 is 13 amino acids long. Looked up from germline, CDR1 is SNHLY and CDR2 is FYNNEI. V was trimmed by 4 bases and J by 2 bases, leaving 6 bases between them. The CDR3: CASSGQTGNTIYF. CDR3 coding DNA: TGTGCCAGCAGTGGACAGACTGGAAACACCATATATTTT.